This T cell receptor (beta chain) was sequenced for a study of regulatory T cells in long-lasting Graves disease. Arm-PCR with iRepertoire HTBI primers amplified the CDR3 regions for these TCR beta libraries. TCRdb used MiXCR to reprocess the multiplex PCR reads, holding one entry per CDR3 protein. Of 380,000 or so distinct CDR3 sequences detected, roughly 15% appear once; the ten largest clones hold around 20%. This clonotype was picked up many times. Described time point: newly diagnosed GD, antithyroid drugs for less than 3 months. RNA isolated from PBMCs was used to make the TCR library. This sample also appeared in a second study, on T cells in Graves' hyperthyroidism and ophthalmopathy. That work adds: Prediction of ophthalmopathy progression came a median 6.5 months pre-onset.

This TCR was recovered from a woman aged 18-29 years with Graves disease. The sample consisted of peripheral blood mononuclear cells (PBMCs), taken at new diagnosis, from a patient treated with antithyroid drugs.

The CDR3 nucleotides read TGTGCCAGCAGCTCAAGCGGGAGGGTCGGGGAGCTGTTTTTT. It yields the protein CASSSSGRVGELFF. The chain couples TRBV7-3 to TRBJ2-2, with TRBD2 matching over 10 bases. Germline V gene sequence: CDR1 SGHTA, CDR2 FQGTGA. Trimming took 4 bases from V and 7 from J; bases not matched to a gene: 3. This CDR3 has 14 residues.